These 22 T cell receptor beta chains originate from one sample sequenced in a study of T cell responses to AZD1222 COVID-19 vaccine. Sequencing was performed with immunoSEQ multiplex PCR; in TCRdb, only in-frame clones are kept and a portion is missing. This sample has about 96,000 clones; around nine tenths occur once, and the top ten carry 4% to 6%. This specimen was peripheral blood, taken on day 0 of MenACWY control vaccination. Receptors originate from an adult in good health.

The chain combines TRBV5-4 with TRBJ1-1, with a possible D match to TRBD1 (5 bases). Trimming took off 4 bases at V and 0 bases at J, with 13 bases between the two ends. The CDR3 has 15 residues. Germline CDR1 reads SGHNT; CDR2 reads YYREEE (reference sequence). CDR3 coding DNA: TGTGCCAGCAGCGTGGGACGGCAGATGAACACTGAAGCTTTCTTT. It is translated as CASSVGRQMNTEAFF.

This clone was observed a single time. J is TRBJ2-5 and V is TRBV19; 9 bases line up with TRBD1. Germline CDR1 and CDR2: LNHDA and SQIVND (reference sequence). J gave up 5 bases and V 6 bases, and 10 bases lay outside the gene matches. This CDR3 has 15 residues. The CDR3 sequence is CASRQQDRGEETQYF. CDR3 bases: TGTGCCAGTAGGCAACAGGACAGGGGAGAGGAGACCCAGTACTTC.

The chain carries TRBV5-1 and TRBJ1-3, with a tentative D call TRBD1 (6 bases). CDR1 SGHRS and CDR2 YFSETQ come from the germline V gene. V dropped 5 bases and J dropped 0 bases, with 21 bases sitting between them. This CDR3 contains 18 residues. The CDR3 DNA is TGCGCCAGCAGGGCGGGACACATCGACATTTTCTCTGGAAACACCATATATTTT. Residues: CASRAGHIDIFSGNTIYF.

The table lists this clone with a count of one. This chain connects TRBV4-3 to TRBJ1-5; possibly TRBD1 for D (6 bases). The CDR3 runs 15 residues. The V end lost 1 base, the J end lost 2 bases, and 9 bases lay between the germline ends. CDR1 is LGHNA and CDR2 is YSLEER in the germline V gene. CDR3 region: CASSQVGGGNQPQHF. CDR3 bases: TGCGCCAGCAGCCAAGTAGGGGGGGGCAATCAGCCCCAGCATTTT.

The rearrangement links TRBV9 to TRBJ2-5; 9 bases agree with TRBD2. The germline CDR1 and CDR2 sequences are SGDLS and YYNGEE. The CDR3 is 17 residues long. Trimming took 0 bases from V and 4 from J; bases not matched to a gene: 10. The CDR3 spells CASSVALAGPPRETQYF. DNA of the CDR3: TGTGCCAGCAGCGTAGCCCTAGCGGGACCCCCCCGAGAGACCCAGTACTTC.

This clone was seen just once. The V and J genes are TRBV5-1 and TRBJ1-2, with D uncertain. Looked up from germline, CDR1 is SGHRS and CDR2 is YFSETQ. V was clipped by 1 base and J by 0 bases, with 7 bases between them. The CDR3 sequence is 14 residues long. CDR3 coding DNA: TGCGCCAGCAGCTTGCAGGAAGCTAACTATGGCTACACCTTC. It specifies CASSLQEANYGYTF.

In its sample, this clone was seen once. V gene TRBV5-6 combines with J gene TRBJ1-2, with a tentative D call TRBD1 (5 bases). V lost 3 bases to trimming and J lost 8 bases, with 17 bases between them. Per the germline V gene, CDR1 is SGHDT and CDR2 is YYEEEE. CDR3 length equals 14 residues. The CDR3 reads CASSWTTAKRGYTF. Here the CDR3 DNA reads TGTGCCAGCAGCTGGACGACAGCAAAAAGGGGCTACACCTTC.

DNA for the CDR3: TGTGCCAACTCAGATACGCAGTATTTT. It codes for CANSDTQYF. The chain uses TRBV27 and TRBJ2-3; D ambiguous. Trimming cost V 10 bases and J 4 bases, with 3 bases left between them. The CDR3 has 9 amino acids. Per germline, CDR1 MNHEY and CDR2 SMNVEV (reference sequence).

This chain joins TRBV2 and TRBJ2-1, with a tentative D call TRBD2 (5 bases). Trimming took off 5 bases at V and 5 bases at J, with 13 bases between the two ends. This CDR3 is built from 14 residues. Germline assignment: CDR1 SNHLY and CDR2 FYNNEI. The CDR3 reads CASSPRTGNNEQFF. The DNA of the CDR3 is TGTGCCAGCAGTCCCCGGACTGGTAACAATGAGCAGTTCTTC.

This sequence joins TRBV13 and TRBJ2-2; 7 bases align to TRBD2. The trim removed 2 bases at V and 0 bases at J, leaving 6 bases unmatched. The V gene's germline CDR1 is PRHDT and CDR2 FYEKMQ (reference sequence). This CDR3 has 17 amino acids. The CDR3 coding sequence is TGTGCCAGCAGCTTACAACTCGCGGGAGCGAACACCGGGGAGCTGTTTTTT. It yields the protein CASSLQLAGANTGELFF.

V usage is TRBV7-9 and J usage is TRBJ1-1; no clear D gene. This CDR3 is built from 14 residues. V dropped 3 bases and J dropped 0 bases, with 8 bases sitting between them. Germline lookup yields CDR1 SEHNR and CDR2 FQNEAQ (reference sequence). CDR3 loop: CASSFHSMNTEAFF. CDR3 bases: TGTGCCAGCAGCTTTCACAGCATGAACACTGAAGCTTTCTTT.

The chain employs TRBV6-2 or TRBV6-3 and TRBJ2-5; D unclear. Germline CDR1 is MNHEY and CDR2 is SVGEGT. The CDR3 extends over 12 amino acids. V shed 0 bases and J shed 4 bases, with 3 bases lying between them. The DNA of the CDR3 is TGTGCCAGCAGTTACTCGATAGAGACCCAGTACTTC. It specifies CASSYSIETQYF.

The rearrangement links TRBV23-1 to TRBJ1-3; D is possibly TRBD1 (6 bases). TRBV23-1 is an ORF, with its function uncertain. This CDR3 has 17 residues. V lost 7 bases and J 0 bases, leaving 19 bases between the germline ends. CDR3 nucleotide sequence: TGCGCCAGCACCGTACAGGGCCCGCAGGGCTCTGGAAACACCATATATTTT. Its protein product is CASTVQGPQGSGNTIYF.

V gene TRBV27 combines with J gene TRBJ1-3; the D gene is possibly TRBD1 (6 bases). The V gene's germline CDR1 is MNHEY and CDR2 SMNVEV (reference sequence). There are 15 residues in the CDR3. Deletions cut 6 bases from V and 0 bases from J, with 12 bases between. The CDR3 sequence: CASRGRGRSGNTIYF. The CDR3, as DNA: TGTGCCAGCAGGGGCAGGGGACGCTCTGGAAACACCATATATTTT.

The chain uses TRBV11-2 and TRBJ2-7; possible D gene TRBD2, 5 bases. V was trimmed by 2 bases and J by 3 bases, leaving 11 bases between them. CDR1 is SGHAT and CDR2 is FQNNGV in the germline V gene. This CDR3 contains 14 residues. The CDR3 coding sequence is TGTGCCAGCAGCTTAACGCGGACTCGCTACGAGCAGTACTTC. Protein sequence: CASSLTRTRYEQYF.

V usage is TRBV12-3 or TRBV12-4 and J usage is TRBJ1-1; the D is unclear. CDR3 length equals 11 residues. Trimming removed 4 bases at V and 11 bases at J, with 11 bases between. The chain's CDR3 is CASSSLKRAFF. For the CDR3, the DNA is TGTGCCAGCAGTTCGCTCAAGAGGGCTTTCTTT.

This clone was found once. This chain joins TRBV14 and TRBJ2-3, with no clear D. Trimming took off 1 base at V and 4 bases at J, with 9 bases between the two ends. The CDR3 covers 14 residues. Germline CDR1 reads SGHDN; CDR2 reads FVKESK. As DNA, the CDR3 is TGTGCCAGCAGCCAAGCACGTTTCTCAGATACGCAGTATTTT. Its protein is CASSQARFSDTQYF.

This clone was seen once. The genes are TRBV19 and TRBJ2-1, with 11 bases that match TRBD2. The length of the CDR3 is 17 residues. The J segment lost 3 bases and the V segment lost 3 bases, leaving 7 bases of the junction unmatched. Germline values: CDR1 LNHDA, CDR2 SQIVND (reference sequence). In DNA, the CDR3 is TGTGCCAGTAGTATCGGCCTAGCGGGAGGTATCTACAATGAGCAGTTCTTC. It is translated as CASSIGLAGGIYNEQFF.

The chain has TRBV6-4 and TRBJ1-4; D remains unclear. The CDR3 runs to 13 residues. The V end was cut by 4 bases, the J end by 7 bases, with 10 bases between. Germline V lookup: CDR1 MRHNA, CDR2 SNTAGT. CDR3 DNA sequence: TGTGCCAGCAGTGGGCAGATGGGTGAAAAACTGTTTTTT. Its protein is CASSGQMGEKLFF.

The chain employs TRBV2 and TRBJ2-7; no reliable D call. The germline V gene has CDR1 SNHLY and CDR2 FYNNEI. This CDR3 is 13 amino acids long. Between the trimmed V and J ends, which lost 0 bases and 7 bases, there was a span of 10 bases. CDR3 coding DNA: TGTGCCAGCAGTGAAGCCCCTGGGTGGGAGCAGTACTTC. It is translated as CASSEAPGWEQYF.

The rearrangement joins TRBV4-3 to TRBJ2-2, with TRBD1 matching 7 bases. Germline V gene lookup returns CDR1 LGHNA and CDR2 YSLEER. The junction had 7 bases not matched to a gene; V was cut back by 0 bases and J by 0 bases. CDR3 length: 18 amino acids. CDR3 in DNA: TGCGCCAGCAGCCAAGATCCGACAGGGCCCGCGAACACCGGGGAGCTGTTTTTT. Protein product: CASSQDPTGPANTGELFF.

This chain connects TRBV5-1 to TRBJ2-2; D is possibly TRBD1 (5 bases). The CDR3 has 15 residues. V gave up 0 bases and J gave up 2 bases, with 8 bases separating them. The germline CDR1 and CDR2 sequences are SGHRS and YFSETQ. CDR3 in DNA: TGCGCCAGCAGCTTGGAGGGGCCTAACACCGGGGAGCTGTTTTTT. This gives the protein CASSLEGPNTGELFF.